This TCR beta chain derives from a study of cytomegalovirus exposure and HLA in healthy donors. With 60 Vbeta and 13 Jbeta primers, the PCR was carried out. Assay: immunoSEQ multiplex PCR; the TCRdb copy retains only in-frame clones and omits some. Of 150,000 or so clones in the sample, about 85% are singletons; the top ten hold about 8.3%. V lost 2 bases and J 5 bases, leaving 16 bases between the germline ends. This CDR3 region has 16 residues. The V gene's germline CDR1 is MNHEY and CDR2 SMNVEV (reference sequence). The gene calls are TRBV27 and TRBJ2-1; D may be TRBD2 (6 bases). The sequence was collected from a man aged 25-40 years in good health and CMV-seropositive. The specimen was PBMCs. CDR3 loop: CASSLPPGAGNNEQFF. For the CDR3, the DNA is TGTGCCAGCAGTTTACCTCCGGGAGCCGGCAACAATGAGCAGTTCTTC.